The 20 T cell receptor beta chains given below trace back to one sample, sequenced in a study of T cell responses to AZD1222 COVID-19 vaccine. Sequenced by immunoSEQ multiplex PCR; TCRdb stores in-frame clones only, minus some. The table lists about 140,000 clones, roughly 90% of them singletons. Source: peripheral blood, taken 28 days after the second AZD1222 dose. All receptors come from an adult who received the AZD1222 COVID-19 vaccine.

The chain has TRBV5-4 and TRBJ1-4; D is possibly TRBD1 (6 bases). Germline V gene data show CDR1 as SGHNT and CDR2 as YYREEE (reference sequence). Trimming shortened V by 3 bases and J by 3 bases, and 12 bases separated the two germline ends. The CDR3 extends over 15 amino acids. The CDR3 sequence: CASSSRDNANEKLFF. The CDR3, as DNA: TGTGCCAGCAGCTCGCGGGACAATGCTAATGAAAAACTGTTTTTT.

This clone was detected only once. The rearrangement uses TRBV5-1 and TRBJ2-2; TRBD1 matches at 8 bases. The CDR3 is made up of 17 amino acids. Germline assignment: CDR1 SGHRS and CDR2 YFSETQ. J gave up 3 bases and V 4 bases, and 11 bases lay outside the gene matches. The CDR3 coding sequence is TGCGCCAGCAGCCGGGGTAGAGGACAGGGAGACACCGGGGAGCTGTTTTTT. Protein product: CASSRGRGQGDTGELFF.

The chain recombines TRBV2 with TRBJ2-3, with unresolved D. The CDR3 spans 12 residues. Germline V gives CDR1 SNHLY, CDR2 FYNNEI. The V and J ends lost 4 bases and 0 bases respectively, with 2 bases between them. CDR3 DNA sequence: TGTGCCAGCAGTGGAAGCACAGATACGCAGTATTTT. This encodes CASSGSTDTQYF.

The chain employs TRBV7-2 and TRBJ2-7; 7 nucleotides line up with TRBD1. CDR1 and CDR2 (germline): SGHTA, FQGNSA. This CDR3 is built from 16 residues. J gave up 0 bases and V 5 bases, and 10 bases lay outside the gene matches. The CDR3 loop is CASSLHPGQISYEQYF. As DNA, the CDR3 is TGTGCCAGCAGCCTCCACCCGGGACAGATCTCCTACGAGCAGTACTTC. Full variable domain (rest looked up from reference TRBV7-2 and TRBJ2-7): GAGVSQSPSNKVTEKGKDVELRCDPISGHTALYWYRQSLGQGLEFLIYFQGNSAPDKSGLPSDRFSAERTGGSVSTLTIQRTQQEDSAVYLCASSLHPGQISYEQYFGPGTRLTVT.

The J gene is TRBJ1-2, the V gene TRBV5-4; 10 bases fit TRBD1. V was clipped by 7 bases and J by 8 bases; unmatched bases: 20. The CDR3 contains 17 residues. Germline CDR1 reads SGHNT; CDR2 reads YYREEE (reference sequence). The CDR3 nucleotides are TGTGCCAGCCAACCGGGACAGGGGTTCTCTACCCCGGAAGGCTACACCTTC. This encodes CASQPGQGFSTPEGYTF.

The rearrangement links TRBV9 to TRBJ2-1; the D gene could be TRBD1 or TRBD2 (5 bases each). Germline values: CDR1 SGDLS, CDR2 YYNGEE. There are 14 residues in the CDR3. The V and J ends lost 0 bases and 6 bases respectively, with 10 bases between them. CDR3 residues: CASSVVGESNEQFF. The CDR3 coding sequence is TGTGCCAGCAGCGTAGTGGGGGAGTCCAATGAGCAGTTCTTC.

This chain uses TRBV27 with TRBJ1-1; perhaps TRBD1 as D (5 bases). The CDR3 extends over 14 amino acids. The V gene's germline CDR1 is MNHEY and CDR2 SMNVEV (reference sequence). Between the trimmed V and J ends, which lost 2 bases and 1 base, there was a span of 8 bases. The CDR3: CASSLDSKNTEAFF. As DNA, the CDR3 is TGTGCCAGCAGTTTAGACAGTAAGAACACTGAAGCTTTCTTT.

This chain uses TRBV5-1 with TRBJ1-2; no reliable D call. The CDR3 sequence is 16 residues long. Germline V gives CDR1 SGHRS, CDR2 YFSETQ. Deletions cut 1 base from V and 8 bases from J, with 21 bases between. The CDR3 loop is CASSLTEGPPVRGYTF. CDR3 sequence (DNA): TGCGCCAGCAGCTTGACAGAGGGCCCACCGGTCCGGGGCTACACCTTC.

V gene TRBV9 combines with J gene TRBJ2-2; D ambiguous. With 6 bases removed from V and 1 base from J, the gap between germline ends came to 4 bases. The length of the CDR3 is 12 residues. The germline CDR1 and CDR2 sequences are SGDLS and YYNGEE. The CDR3 DNA sequence: TGTGCCAGCAACCTGAACACCGGGGAGCTGTTTTTT. As protein: CASNLNTGELFF.

This chain uses TRBV7-2 with TRBJ1-5; TRBD1 matches 9 bases. The CDR3 contains 15 residues. V lost 5 bases and J lost 3; bases outside the gene matches: 5. CDR1 is SGHTA, CDR2 FQGNSA, per germline. The CDR3 region is CASSRGQGLNQPQHF. The CDR3 DNA sequence: TGTGCCAGCAGCAGGGGACAGGGCCTCAATCAGCCCCAGCATTTT.

The chain employs TRBV2 and TRBJ2-2, with D possibly matching TRBD1 (6 bases). This CDR3 comprises 14 residues. The germline CDR1 and CDR2 sequences are SNHLY and FYNNEI. V shed 6 bases and J shed 6 bases, with 14 bases lying between them. The CDR3 coding sequence is TGTGCCAGCAGGGGTCCTAAGGGGGCCGGGGAGCTGTTTTTT. It encodes CASRGPKGAGELFF.

The chain joins TRBV29-1 to TRBJ1-4; TRBD1 agrees at 10 bases. Trimming at V came to 4 bases and at J to 10 bases, leaving 9 bases not matched to a gene. CDR1 is SQVTM, CDR2 ANQGSEA, per germline. This CDR3 contains 14 residues. CDR3 region: CSVGDRGPGGKLFF. The CDR3 DNA reads as TGCAGCGTTGGAGACAGGGGGCCGGGGGGAAAACTGTTTTTT.

The chain carries TRBV11-1 and TRBJ1-3; D not certain. Germline lookup yields CDR1 SGHAT and CDR2 FQDESV (reference sequence). V was shortened by 3 bases and J by 4 bases, with 13 bases between the two germline ends. The CDR3 loop spans 15 amino acids. CDR3 region: CASSFRFRRGNTIYF. In DNA form, the CDR3 reads TGTGCCAGCAGCTTCAGATTCAGACGCGGAAACACCATATATTTT.

The V and J genes are TRBV3-1 (or the pseudogene TRBV3-2) and TRBJ1-1, with 7 bases that match TRBD1. CDR3 size: 12 residues. With V trimmed by 3 bases and J by 7 bases, 2 bases remained unmatched. Per the germline V gene, CDR1 is LGHDT and CDR2 is YNNKEL (reference sequence). This CDR3 reads CASSQGTVEAFF. The CDR3 nucleotides are TGTGCCAGCAGCCAGGGGACAGTTGAAGCTTTCTTT.

The chain joins TRBV15 to TRBJ2-7; TRBD1 agrees at 7 bases. This CDR3 has 13 residues. Trimming cost V 7 bases and J 7 bases; bases outside gene matches: 10. CDR1 LNHNV and CDR2 YYDKDF come from the germline V gene (reference sequence). In DNA, the CDR3 is TGTGCCACCACAATCAACAGGGGCGGGGAGCAGTACTTC. Translation gives CATTINRGGEQYF. Combining the CDR3 with reference TRBV15 and TRBJ2-7 gives the whole variable domain DAMVIQNPRYQVTQFGKPVTLSCSQTLNHNVMYWYQQKSSQAPKLLFHYYDKDFNNEADTPDNFQSRRPNTSFCFLDIRSPGLGDTAMYLCATTINRGGEQYFGPGTRLTVT.

This chain links TRBV5-4 with TRBJ1-3; D is unclear. Germline loops: CDR1 SGHNT, CDR2 YYREEE (reference sequence). The CDR3 has 14 residues. The V gene lost 4 bases and the J gene lost 1 base, with 9 bases spanning the gap. The chain's CDR3 is CASSERLSGNTIYF. CDR3 sequence (DNA): TGTGCCAGCAGCGAACGGCTGTCTGGAAACACCATATATTTT.

The V and J genes are TRBV29-1 and TRBJ1-2, with TRBD1 matching over 10 bases. V trimming: 4 bases; J trimming: 4 bases; junction bases outside the gene matches: 9. CDR3 length equals 15 residues. Germline loops: CDR1 SQVTM, CDR2 ANQGSEA. The DNA for the CDR3 is TGCAGCGTTGCAGAAACCGACAGGGGGCCCTATGGCTACACCTTC. Its protein product is CSVAETDRGPYGYTF.

This chain connects TRBV10-3 to TRBJ2-7; maybe TRBD2 (6 bases). With 6 bases removed from V and 0 bases from J, the gap between germline ends came to 12 bases. Germline V gene lookup returns CDR1 ENHRY and CDR2 SYGVKD. This CDR3 is 14 amino acids long. As DNA, the CDR3 is TGTGCCATCAGCGCTCGGGAGCTCTCCTACGAGCAGTACTTC. It yields the protein CAISARELSYEQYF.

This clone has just one count. The J gene is TRBJ1-4, the V gene TRBV27, with TRBD1 matching over 8 bases. CDR3 length: 14 residues. CDR1 and CDR2 from the germline V gene are MNHEY and SMNVEV (reference sequence). After removal of 9 bases from V and 10 bases from J, the junction contained 13 bases not matched to a gene. The CDR3 coding sequence is TGTGCCAGTAACGACAGGGGTCCGGACGGAAAACTGTTTTTT. Translating gives CASNDRGPDGKLFF. The whole variable domain, remainder taken from reference TRBV27 and TRBJ1-4, is EAQVTQNPRYLITVTGKKLTVTCSQNMNHEYMSWYRQDPGLGLRQIYYSMNVEVTDKGDVPEGYKVSRKEKRNFPLILESPSPNQTSLYFCASNDRGPDGKLFFGSGTQLSVL.

The rearrangement joins TRBV13 to TRBJ2-1; D is undetermined. V lost 2 bases, J lost 4 bases, and 18 bases lay in between. This CDR3 has 17 amino acids. The germline V gene has CDR1 PRHDT and CDR2 FYEKMQ (reference sequence). The CDR3 nucleotides are TGTGCCAGCAGCTTACTGAGGCGGACCAACCGGTACAATGAGCAGTTCTTC. This translates into CASSLLRRTNRYNEQFF.